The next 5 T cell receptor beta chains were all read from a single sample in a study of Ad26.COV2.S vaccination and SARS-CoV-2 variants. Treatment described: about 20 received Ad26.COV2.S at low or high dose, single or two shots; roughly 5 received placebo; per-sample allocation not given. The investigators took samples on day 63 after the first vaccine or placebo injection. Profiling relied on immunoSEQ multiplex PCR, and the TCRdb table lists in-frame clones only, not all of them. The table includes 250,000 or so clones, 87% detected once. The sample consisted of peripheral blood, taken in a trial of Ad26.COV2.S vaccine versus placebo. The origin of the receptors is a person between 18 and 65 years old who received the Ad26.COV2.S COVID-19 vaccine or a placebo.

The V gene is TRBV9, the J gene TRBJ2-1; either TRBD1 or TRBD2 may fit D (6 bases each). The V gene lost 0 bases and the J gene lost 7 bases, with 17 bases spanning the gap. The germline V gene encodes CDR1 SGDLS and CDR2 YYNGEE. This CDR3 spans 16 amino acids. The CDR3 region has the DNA TGTGCCAGCAGCGTAGGAGGGAACGGGGGCCTTAATGAGCAGTTCTTC. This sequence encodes CASSVGGNGGLNEQFF.

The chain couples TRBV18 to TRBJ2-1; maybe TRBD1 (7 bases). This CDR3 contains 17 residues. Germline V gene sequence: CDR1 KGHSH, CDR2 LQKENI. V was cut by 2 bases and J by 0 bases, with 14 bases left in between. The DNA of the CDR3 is TGTGCCAGCTCACCAATGGGGGGACAGAGCTCCTACAATGAGCAGTTCTTC. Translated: CASSPMGGQSSYNEQFF. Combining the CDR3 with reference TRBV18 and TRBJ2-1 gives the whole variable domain NAGVMQNPRHLVRRRGQEARLRCSPMKGHSHVYWYRQLPEEGLKFMVYLQKENIIDESGMPKERFSAEFPKEGPSILRIQQVVRGDSAAYFCASSPMGGQSSYNEQFFGPGTRLTVL.

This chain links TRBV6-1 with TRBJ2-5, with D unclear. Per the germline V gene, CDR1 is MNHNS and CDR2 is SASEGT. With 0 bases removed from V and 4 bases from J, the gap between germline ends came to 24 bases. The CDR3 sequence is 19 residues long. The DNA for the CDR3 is TGTGCCAGCAGTGAAGCGTGGGAATCGGCGCCCCTTAATCTAGAGACCCAGTACTTC. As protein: CASSEAWESAPLNLETQYF.

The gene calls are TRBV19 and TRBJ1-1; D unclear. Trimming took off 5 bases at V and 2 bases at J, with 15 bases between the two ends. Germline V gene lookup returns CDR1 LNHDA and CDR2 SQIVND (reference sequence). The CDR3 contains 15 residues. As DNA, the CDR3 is TGTGCCAGTAGTCAACCCCGGCAGAGAAACACTGAAGCTTTCTTT. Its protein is CASSQPRQRNTEAFF.

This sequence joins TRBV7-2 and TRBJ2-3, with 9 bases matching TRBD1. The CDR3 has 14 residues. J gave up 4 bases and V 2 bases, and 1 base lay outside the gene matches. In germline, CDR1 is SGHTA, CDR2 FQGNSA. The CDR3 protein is CASSLRQGADTQYF. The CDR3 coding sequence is TGTGCCAGCAGCTTACGACAGGGGGCAGATACGCAGTATTTT.